Listed below are T cell receptor beta chains from one sample, sequenced in a study of brain T cells in children with intractable seizures. Clones were read by immunoSEQ multiplex PCR, and TCRdb kept only the in-frame ones, dropping some. The repertoire holds tens of thousands of clones, about 93% seen once, with around 24% in the top ten. This material consisted of peripheral blood, taken at surgery. These receptors were collected from a girl aged 2-10 years with Rasmussen encephalitis and intractable seizures. Each CDR3 is given with its conserved first and last residue. The D gene is left open where the match is weak.

d_call j_call v_call cdr3_aa
- TRBJ2-5 TRBV7-9 CASSLSRRVGETQYF
- TRBJ2-2 TRBV2 CASSVGEAGELFF
TRBD1 TRBJ2-3 TRBV9 CASSPGQGAEIYTDTQYF
TRBD2 TRBJ2-3 TRBV6-5 CASRPSGASTDTQYF
- TRBJ2-1 TRBV18 CASSPMGQVGNEQFF
- TRBJ2-3 TRBV2 CASRPGSTTDTQYF
TRBD1 TRBJ1-5 TRBV28 CASTNRGNLQPQHF
- TRBJ1-2 TRBV28 CASKEGSSSYRGYTF
- TRBJ1-1 TRBV24-1 CATSDSGSALAFF
- TRBJ2-3 TRBV7-2 CASSSTRAVSTDTQYF
- TRBJ1-2 TRBV7-2 CASSPGQNYGYTF
TRBD2 TRBJ2-7 TRBV24-1 CATSRAGEGYEQYF
- TRBJ1-3 TRBV11-2 CASSLEGVNTIYF
- TRBJ1-2 TRBV28 CASSLGGRGYTF
- TRBJ2-2 TRBV6-2/TRBV6-3 CASSYRRGAGELFF
- TRBJ2-1 TRBV9 CASSVEGNEQFF
- TRBJ2-7 TRBV7-8 CASSLGTYEQYF
- TRBJ1-1 TRBV6-5 CASSYDPVNTEAFF
- TRBJ2-7 TRBV6-2/TRBV6-3 CASSSARGYEQYF
- TRBJ1-2 TRBV9 CASSVGQARGGYTF
- TRBJ1-1 TRBV9 CASSVEVTASEAFF
TRBD2 TRBJ2-7 TRBV3-1/TRBV3-2 CASSHPGTSPSYEQYF
TRBD1 TRBJ1-2 TRBV24-1 CATSDHRGSGYTF
TRBD1 TRBJ2-5 TRBV18 CASSPGTGEEETQYF
- TRBJ2-3 TRBV3-1/TRBV3-2 CASSQEGAADTQYF